The next 14 T cell receptor beta chains were all read from a single sample in a study of spatial heterogeneity in lung cancer. Via MiXCR, TCRdb re-called the 5' RACE reads, giving one row per CDR3 protein. The table has about 43,000 distinct CDR3 sequences, more than 20% seen once. Documented time point: blood at routine non-recurrence follow-up after resection. This specimen was PBMCs, taken at follow-up. The receptors shown here come from a female donor with early-stage non-small cell lung cancer.

Written as DNA, the CDR3 is TGTGCCAGTACCAGCGTCGGAGGGGGAACCCAGTACTTC. It specifies CASTSVGGGTQYF. This chain uses TRBV19 with TRBJ2-5, with D perhaps assigned TRBD1 or TRBD2 (6 bases each). Germline V gene lookup returns CDR1 LNHDA and CDR2 SQIVND (reference sequence). V was cut by 7 bases and J by 8 bases, with 17 bases left in between. The CDR3 runs to 13 residues.

The V and J genes are TRBV12-3 or TRBV12-4 and TRBJ1-2, with 8 bases fitting TRBD1. This CDR3 region has 12 residues. The ends lost 7 bases at V and 8 bases at J; junction bases unmatched: 6. In DNA form, the CDR3 reads TGTGCCAGCACCCAGGACAGGGCGGGCTACACCTTC. Protein product: CASTQDRAGYTF.

The chain is built from TRBV19 and TRBJ2-6; D call uncertain. V was shortened by 1 base and J by 0 bases, with 4 bases between the two germline ends. This CDR3 comprises 15 residues. Germline V lookup: CDR1 LNHDA, CDR2 SQIVND (reference sequence). The CDR3 sequence: CASSIVHSGANVLTF. CDR3 nucleotide sequence: TGTGCCAGTAGTATAGTTCACTCTGGGGCCAACGTCCTGACTTTC.

In its sample, this clonotype was seen once. The gene calls are TRBV5-6 and TRBJ2-3; TRBD1 matches at 8 bases. Germline lookup yields CDR1 SGHDT and CDR2 YYEEEE. The CDR3 is 15 amino acids. The ends lost 4 bases at V and 2 bases at J; junction bases unmatched: 6. CDR3 DNA sequence: TGTGCCAGCAGCCGCCCCAGGGGGCTCACAGATACGCAGTATTTT. Protein product: CASSRPRGLTDTQYF.

V usage is TRBV5-1 and J usage is TRBJ2-5, with D possibly matching TRBD2 (6 bases). The length of the CDR3 is 13 residues. Germline V CDR1 and CDR2: SGHRS, YFSETQ. Deletions cut 4 bases from V and 5 bases from J, with 12 bases between. In DNA, the CDR3 is TGCGCCAGCAGCCCCACGGGAGACGAGACCCAGTACTTC. Translating it yields CASSPTGDETQYF.

The chain couples TRBV2 to TRBJ2-3; 7 bases match TRBD2. With V trimmed by 5 bases and J by 4 bases, 9 bases remained unmatched. Germline values: CDR1 SNHLY, CDR2 FYNNEI. CDR3 size: 15 residues. CDR3 in DNA: TGTGCCAGCAGTCCCCGCGGGAGTCGGGCAGATACGCAGTATTTT. Protein sequence: CASSPRGSRADTQYF.

This chain joins TRBV6-2 or TRBV6-3 and TRBJ1-5; tentative D call: TRBD1 (6 bases). Per germline, CDR1 MNHEY and CDR2 SVGEGT. The V gene lost 8 bases and the J gene lost 9 bases, with 17 bases spanning the gap. The CDR3 runs to 13 residues. DNA for the CDR3: TGTGCCAGCTTACCAGGGGCCCAGGGGCCCCAGCATTTT. Amino acid sequence: CASLPGAQGPQHF.

This rearrangement joins TRBV19 to TRBJ2-2; the match to TRBD2 covers 8 bases. J gave up 3 bases and V 10 bases, and 13 bases lay outside the gene matches. The CDR3 runs 16 residues. Germline assignment: CDR1 LNHDA and CDR2 SQIVND (reference sequence). In DNA form, the CDR3 reads TGTGCCACCTCCCTGTGGCTAGCGGGCCACACCGGGGAGCTGTTTTTT. Amino acids: CATSLWLAGHTGELFF.

The chain has TRBV6-6 and TRBJ2-1, with 9 bases identical to TRBD2. J was trimmed by 5 bases and V by 5 bases; bases with no gene match: 4. The germline CDR1 and CDR2 sequences are MNHNY and SVGAGI (reference sequence). This CDR3 is built from 14 residues. In DNA, the CDR3 is TGTGCCAGCAGTCACCCTAGCGGGAACAATGAGCAGTTCTTC. It is translated as CASSHPSGNNEQFF.

This clonotype showed up just a few times. The rearrangement links TRBV7-6 to TRBJ1-5; no clear D. V was shortened by 4 bases and J by 2 bases, with 6 bases between the two germline ends. Germline CDR1 and CDR2: SGHVS and FNYEAQ. The CDR3 runs 13 residues. The DNA for the CDR3 is TGTGCCAGCAGCTCAGACCGCAATCAGCCCCAGCATTTT. This gives the protein CASSSDRNQPQHF.

Regarding this clonotype: Given a much more abundant clone one base away, this may be a read error. The chain recombines TRBV4-2 with TRBJ2-4, with D possibly being TRBD1 (5 bases). Between the trimmed V and J ends, which lost 0 bases and 6 bases, there was a span of 12 bases. The CDR3 consists of 15 residues. The germline gives CDR1 LGHNA, CDR2 YNFKEQ. The CDR3 bases are TGTGCCAGCAGCCAAGATCTACAGGCTATAAACATTCAGTACTTC. Its protein product is CASSQDLQAINIQYF.

This clonotype has only a few counts. The V and J genes are TRBV6-1 and TRBJ2-2; TRBD1 is a possible D gene (5 bases). V lost 7 bases and J lost 5, with 14 bases in between. This CDR3 has 14 residues. CDR1 is MNHNS, CDR2 SASEGT, per germline. The CDR3 bases are TGTGCCAGCACTTGGGTCCAGGGTACCGGGGAGCTGTTTTTT. Translation: CASTWVQGTGELFF.

Concerning this clonotype: Germline and junction disagree at one end, which may indicate a read error. The chain is built from TRBV2 and TRBJ1-6, with D hard to call. Germline CDR1 is SNHLY and CDR2 is FYNNEI. The CDR3 consists of 14 residues. In DNA form, the CDR3 reads TGTGCCAGCAGTGTCCTGGGAGGGAGTTCAGCCCTCCACTTT. It is translated as CASSVLGGSSALHF. Complete variable domain (other parts from reference TRBV2 and TRBJ1-6): EPEVTQTPSHQVTQMGQEVILRCVPISNHLYFYWYRQILGQKVEFLVSFYNNEISEKSEIFDDQFSVERPDGSNFTLKIRSTKLEDSAMYFCASSVLGGSSALHFGNGTRLTVT.

The chain combines TRBV6-6 with TRBJ2-3, with 10 bases lining up with TRBD1. CDR1 is MNHNY and CDR2 is SVGAGI in the germline V gene (reference sequence). The CDR3 extends over 13 amino acids. Trimming removed 5 bases from V and 10 bases from J; junction bases left unmatched: 6. CDR3 nucleotide sequence: TGTGCCAGCAGTCCCTCGACAGGGGGCTCGCAGTATTTT. Protein: CASSPSTGGSQYF.